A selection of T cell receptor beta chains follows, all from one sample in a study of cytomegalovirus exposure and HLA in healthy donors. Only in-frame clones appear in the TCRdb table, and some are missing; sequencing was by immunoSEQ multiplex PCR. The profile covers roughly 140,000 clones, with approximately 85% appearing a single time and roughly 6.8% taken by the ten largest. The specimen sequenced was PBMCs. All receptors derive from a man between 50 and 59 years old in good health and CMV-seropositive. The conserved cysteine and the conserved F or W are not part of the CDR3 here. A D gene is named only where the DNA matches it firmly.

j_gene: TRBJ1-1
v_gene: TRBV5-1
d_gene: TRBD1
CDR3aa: ASSIGTGRSEAF

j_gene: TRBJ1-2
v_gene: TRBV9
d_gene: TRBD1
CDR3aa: ASSQGAAQGYGYT

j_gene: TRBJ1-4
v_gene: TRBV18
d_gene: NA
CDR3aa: ASSPQNGANEKLF

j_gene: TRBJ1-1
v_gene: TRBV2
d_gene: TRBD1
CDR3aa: ASSPRTGARRTEAF

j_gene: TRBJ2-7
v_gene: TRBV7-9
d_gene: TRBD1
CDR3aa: SSSRDSFYEQY

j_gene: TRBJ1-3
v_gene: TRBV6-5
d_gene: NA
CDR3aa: ASAGAGNTIY

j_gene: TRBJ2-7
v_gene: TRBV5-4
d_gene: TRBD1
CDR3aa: ASSHRDRSFHEQY

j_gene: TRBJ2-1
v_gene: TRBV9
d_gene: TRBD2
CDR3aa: ASSDRLAGDEQF

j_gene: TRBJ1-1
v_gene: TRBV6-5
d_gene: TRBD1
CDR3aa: ASSSPDRVIF

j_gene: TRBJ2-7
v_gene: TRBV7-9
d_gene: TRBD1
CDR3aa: SSSLAQWRTGGPYEQY

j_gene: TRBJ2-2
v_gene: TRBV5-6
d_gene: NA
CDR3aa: ASSLVLIGELF

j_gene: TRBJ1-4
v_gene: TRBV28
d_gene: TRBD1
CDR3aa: ASSSRGTGGRDEKLF

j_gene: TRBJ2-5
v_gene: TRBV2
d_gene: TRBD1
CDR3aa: ASSYGQGRRETQY

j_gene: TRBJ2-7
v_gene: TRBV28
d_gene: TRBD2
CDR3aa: ASRWGGSTGEQY

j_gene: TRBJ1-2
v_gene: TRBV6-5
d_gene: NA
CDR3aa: ASSQQTGTNYGYT

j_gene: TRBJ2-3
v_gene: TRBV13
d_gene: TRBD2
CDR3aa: ATRVGGGPPDTQY

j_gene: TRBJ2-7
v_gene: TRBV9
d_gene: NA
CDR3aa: ASSPRLQNDYEQY

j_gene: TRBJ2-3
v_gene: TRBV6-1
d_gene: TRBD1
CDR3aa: ASSRTGPTDTQY

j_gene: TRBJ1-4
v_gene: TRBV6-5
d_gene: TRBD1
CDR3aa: ASSSFGTGDEKLF

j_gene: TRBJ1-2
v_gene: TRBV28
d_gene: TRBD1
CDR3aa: ASSSGQGWAIDYGYT

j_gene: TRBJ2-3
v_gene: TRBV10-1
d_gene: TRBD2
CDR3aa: ASSDRAGAATQY

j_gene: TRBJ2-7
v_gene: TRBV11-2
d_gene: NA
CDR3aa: ASSFLFSGAGEGYEQY

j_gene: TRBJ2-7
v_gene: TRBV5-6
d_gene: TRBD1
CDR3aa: ASSTGTVSYEQY

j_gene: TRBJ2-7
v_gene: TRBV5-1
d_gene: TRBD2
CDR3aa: ASSWGLVDEQY

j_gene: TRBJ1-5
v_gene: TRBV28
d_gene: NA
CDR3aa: ASSSTDSYQPQH

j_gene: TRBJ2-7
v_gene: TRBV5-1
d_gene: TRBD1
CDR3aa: ASRTGTGGEQY

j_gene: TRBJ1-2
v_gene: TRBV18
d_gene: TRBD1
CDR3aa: ASSPPGGVYGYT

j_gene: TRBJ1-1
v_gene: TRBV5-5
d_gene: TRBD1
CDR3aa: ASSLGMSGGTEAF

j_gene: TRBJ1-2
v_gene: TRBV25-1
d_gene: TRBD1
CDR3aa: ASYGQGSDYGYT

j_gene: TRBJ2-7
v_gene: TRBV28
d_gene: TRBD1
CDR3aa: ATRGLYEQY

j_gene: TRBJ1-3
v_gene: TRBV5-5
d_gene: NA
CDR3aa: ASSFSRSPSGNTIY

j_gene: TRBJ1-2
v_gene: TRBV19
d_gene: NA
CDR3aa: ASSPTADYGYT

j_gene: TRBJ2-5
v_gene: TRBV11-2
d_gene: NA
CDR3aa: ASSLDSEQGGGETQY

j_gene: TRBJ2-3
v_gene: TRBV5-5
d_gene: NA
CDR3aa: ASSLAGHRTDTQY

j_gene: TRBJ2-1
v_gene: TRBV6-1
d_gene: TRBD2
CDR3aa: ASKVAGGRNEQF

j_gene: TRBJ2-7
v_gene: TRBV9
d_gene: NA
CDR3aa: ASSVDLTGIYEQY

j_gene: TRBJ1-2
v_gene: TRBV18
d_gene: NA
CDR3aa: ASSPTTANYGYT

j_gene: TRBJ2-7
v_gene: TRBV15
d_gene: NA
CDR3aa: ATSREQGIEQY

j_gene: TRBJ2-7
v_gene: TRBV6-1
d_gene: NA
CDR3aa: ASDVGAYEQY

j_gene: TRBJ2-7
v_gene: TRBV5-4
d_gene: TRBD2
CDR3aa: ASNKYPTSGIFNEQY

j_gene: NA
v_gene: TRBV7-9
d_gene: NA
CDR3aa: ASSLVLYEQY

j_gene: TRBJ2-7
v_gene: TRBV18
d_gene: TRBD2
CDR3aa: ASSTGLVAYEQY

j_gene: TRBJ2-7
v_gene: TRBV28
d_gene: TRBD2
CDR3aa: ASSFSDIAGAYEQY

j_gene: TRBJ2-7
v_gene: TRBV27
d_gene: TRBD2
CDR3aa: ASSLVAGAPYEQY

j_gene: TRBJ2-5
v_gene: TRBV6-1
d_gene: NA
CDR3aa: ASSNQGSQETQY

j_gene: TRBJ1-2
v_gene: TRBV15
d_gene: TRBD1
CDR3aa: ATSRGTGYGYT

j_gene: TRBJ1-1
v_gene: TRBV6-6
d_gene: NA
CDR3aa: ASSDSSTEAF

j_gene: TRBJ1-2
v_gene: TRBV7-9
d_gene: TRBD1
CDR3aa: ASSPMGQGYGYT

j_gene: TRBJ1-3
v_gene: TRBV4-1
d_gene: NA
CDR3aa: ASSRTGLEYGNTIY

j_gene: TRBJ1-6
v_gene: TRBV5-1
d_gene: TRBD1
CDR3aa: ASSETGQGYSPLH

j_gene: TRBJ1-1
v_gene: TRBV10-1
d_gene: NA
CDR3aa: ASSENPGITEAF